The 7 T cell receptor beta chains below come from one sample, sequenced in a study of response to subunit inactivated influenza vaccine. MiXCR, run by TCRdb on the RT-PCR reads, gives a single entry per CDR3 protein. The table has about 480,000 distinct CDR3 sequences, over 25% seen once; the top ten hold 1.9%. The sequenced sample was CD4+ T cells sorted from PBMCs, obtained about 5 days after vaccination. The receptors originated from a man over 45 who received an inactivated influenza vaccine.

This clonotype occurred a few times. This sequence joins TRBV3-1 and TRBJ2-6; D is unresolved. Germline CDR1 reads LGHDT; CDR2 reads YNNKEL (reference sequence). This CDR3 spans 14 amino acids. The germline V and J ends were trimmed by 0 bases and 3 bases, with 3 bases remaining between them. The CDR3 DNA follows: TGTGCCAGCAGCCAAGATATTGGGGCCAACGTCCTGACTTTC. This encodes CASSQDIGANVLTF.

CDR3 loop: CAIAPGQGIQETQYF. The CDR3 nucleotides read TGTGCCATCGCACCGGGACAGGGTATTCAAGAGACCCAGTACTTC. The chain is built from TRBV6-2 or TRBV6-3 and TRBJ2-5; TRBD1 matches at 9 bases. V was pared by 10 bases and J by 2 bases, with 11 bases of the junction left unmatched. CDR1 is MNHEY and CDR2 is SVGEGT in the germline V gene. There are 15 residues in the CDR3.

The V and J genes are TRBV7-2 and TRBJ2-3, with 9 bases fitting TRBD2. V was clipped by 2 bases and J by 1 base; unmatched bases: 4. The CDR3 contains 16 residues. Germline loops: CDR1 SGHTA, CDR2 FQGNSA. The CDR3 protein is CASSLYRTSGTDTQYF. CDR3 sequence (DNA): TGTGCCAGCAGCTTATATAGGACTAGCGGCACAGATACGCAGTATTTT.

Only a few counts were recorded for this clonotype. The CDR3 bases are TGCAGTGTCGCAGGGTATAATTCACCCCTCCACTTT. Its translation: CSVAGYNSPLHF. The chain joins TRBV20-1 to TRBJ1-6, with D maybe TRBD1 (5 bases). Deletions cut 7 bases from V and 4 bases from J, with 8 bases between. Germline V CDR1 and CDR2: DFQATT, SNEGSKA (reference sequence). This CDR3 has 12 residues.

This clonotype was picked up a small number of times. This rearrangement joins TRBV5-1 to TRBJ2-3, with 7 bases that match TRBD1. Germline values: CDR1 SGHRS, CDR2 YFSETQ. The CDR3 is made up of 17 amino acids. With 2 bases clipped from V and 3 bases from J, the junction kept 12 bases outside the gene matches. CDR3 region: CASSLYPTGSRTDTQYF. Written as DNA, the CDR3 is TGCGCCAGCAGCTTATACCCGACAGGGAGCCGAACAGATACGCAGTATTTT.

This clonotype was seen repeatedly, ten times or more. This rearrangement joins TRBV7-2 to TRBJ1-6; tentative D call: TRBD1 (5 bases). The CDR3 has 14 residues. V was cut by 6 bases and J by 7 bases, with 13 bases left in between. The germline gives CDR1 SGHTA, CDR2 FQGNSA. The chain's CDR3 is CASSRDGNNSPLHF. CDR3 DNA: TGTGCCAGCAGTAGGGACGGAAACAATTCACCCCTCCACTTT.

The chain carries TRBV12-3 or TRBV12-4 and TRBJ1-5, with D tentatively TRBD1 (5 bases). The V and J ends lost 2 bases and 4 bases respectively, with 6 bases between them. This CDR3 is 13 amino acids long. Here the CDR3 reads CASSLWGNQPQHF. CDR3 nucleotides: TGTGCCAGCAGTTTATGGGGGAATCAGCCCCAGCATTTT.